Ten or more counts support the clone carrying this T cell receptor (beta chain). Its antigen is still unknown. The sample comes from a study of CD8 T cells in ankylosing spondylitis. TCRdb ran MiXCR on the 5' RACE reads and lists one entry per CDR3 protein. The table shows approximately 150,000 distinct CDR3 sequences, with roughly 31% occurring only once. Study-wide results and caveats: In the blood and synovial fluid of reactive arthritis, some motif variants had been previously reported.

The source material was synovial fluid, either unsorted or a sorted T cell fraction (not recorded which). The sequence came from a male donor with ankylosing spondylitis.

The DNA of the CDR3 is TGTGCCAGCAGCTTAGGCCGGGGGGACATGGGTTCACCCCTCCACTTT. Translated: CASSLGRGDMGSPLHF. The chain links TRBV11-2 to TRBJ1-6; tentative D call: TRBD1 (6 bases). CDR1 is SGHAT, CDR2 FQNNGV, per germline. Between the trimmed V and J ends, which lost 1 base and 9 bases, there was a span of 16 bases. This CDR3 spans 16 amino acids.